Each of the 9 T cell receptor beta chains below was sequenced from the same sample in a study of blood T cells in healthy people across ages. Next came a second PCR, run for 7 to 11 cycles, which used a sample-barcoded 5' primer along with a J-beta primer mix. One entry per CDR3 protein results from TCRdb running MiXCR on the 5' RACE reads. The table lists hundreds of thousands of distinct CDR3 sequences, roughly three fifths of them singletons. Specimen: blood. The receptors originated from a man aged 35-49 years in good health.

The V and J genes are TRBV6-6 and TRBJ1-2; D perhaps matches TRBD1 (5 bases). V was cut by 7 bases and J by 5 bases, with 11 bases left in between. The CDR3 length is 12 residues. The germline CDR1 and CDR2 sequences are MNHNY and SVGAGI (reference sequence). CDR3 nucleotides: TGTGCCAGCATGGGGGGGAGGTATGGCTACACCTTC. Protein sequence: CASMGGRYGYTF.

This clonotype occurred a few times. CDR3 in amino acids: CASSYTGDQETQYF. The CDR3 DNA reads as TGTGCCAGCAGTTACACAGGAGACCAAGAGACCCAGTACTTC. This chain links TRBV6-2 or TRBV6-3 with TRBJ2-5; weak D call: TRBD1 (5 bases). The CDR3 is 14 amino acids. Germline V gives CDR1 MNHEY, CDR2 SVGEGT. V lost 2 bases to trimming and J lost 0 bases, with 7 bases between them.

This chain links TRBV7-2 with TRBJ2-6, with D perhaps matching TRBD1 (5 bases). Trimming cost V 7 bases and J 2 bases, with 24 bases left between them. This CDR3 spans 19 amino acids. The germline gives CDR1 SGHTA, CDR2 FQGNSA. CDR3 in amino acids: CASNSMVGRVDPGANVLTF. The CDR3 nucleotides are TGTGCCAGCAACAGTATGGTCGGCAGGGTAGACCCTGGGGCCAACGTCCTGACTTTC.

V is TRBV7-3 and J is TRBJ2-7; no clear D. The CDR3 loop spans 13 amino acids. Germline loops: CDR1 SGHTA, CDR2 FQGTGA. Trimming left V 5 bases short and J 5 bases short, with 13 bases between. CDR3 coding DNA: TGTGCCAGCAGCCCTCCCAACTCGCACGAGCAGTACTTC. Its translation: CASSPPNSHEQYF.

The table lists this clonotype with a few counts. The V and J genes are TRBV27 and TRBJ2-7, with a possible D match to TRBD2 (6 bases). CDR3 size: 13 residues. Germline V gene sequence: CDR1 MNHEY, CDR2 SMNVEV (reference sequence). V was cut by 5 bases and J by 3 bases, with 11 bases left in between. CDR3 coding DNA: TGTGCCAGCAGTCTCTTCGGGGGCTACGAGCAGTACTTC. Translation: CASSLFGGYEQYF.

The genes are TRBV20-1 and TRBJ1-1; no clear D. CDR1 is DFQATT, CDR2 SNEGSKA, per germline (reference sequence). This CDR3 region has 16 residues. V was cut by 3 bases and J by 1 base, with 18 bases left in between. CDR3 coding DNA: TGCAGTGCTAGTTCAGCAGTTCACCGGCGGAACACTGAAGCTTTCTTT. Its translation is CSASSAVHRRNTEAFF.

The chain carries TRBV11-1 and TRBJ2-3, with 10 bases lining up with TRBD1. Per germline, CDR1 SGHAT and CDR2 FQDESV (reference sequence). V shed 4 bases and J 9 bases; nucleotides not matched to a gene: 7. This CDR3 is 14 amino acids long. The CDR3 protein is CASSSRTGGKTQYF. The CDR3 bases are TGTGCCAGCAGCTCGCGGACAGGGGGTAAAACGCAGTATTTT.

This chain uses TRBV6-6 with TRBJ1-4, with 11 bases matching TRBD1. The CDR3 has 17 amino acids. Germline V gives CDR1 MNHNY, CDR2 SVGAGI (reference sequence). The ends lost 6 bases at V and 5 bases at J; junction bases unmatched: 11. The CDR3, as DNA: TGTGCCAGCAGCCCCGGACAGGGGGCGCGGGTAAATGAAAAACTGTTTTTT. Protein: CASSPGQGARVNEKLFF.

The gene calls are TRBV28 and TRBJ2-5, with D unresolved. Germline values: CDR1 MDHEN, CDR2 SYDVKM. V was clipped by 3 bases and J by 7 bases, with 9 bases between them. The CDR3 length is 12 residues. CDR3 loop: CASSLTGPTQYF. CDR3 bases: TGTGCCAGCAGTTTGACGGGCCCGACCCAGTACTTC.